What follows are 13 T cell receptor beta chains derived from one specimen sequenced in a study of blood T cell repertoires in COVID-19. The data were produced by immunoSEQ multiplex PCR, yet TCRdb's version contains in-frame clones alone and is incomplete. The sample records a few hundred thousand clones, 86% being singletons. The sample was peripheral blood. The receptors were sampled from a woman in her twenties or thirties with active or convalescent COVID-19.

The J gene is TRBJ1-1, the V gene TRBV6-1; tentative D call: TRBD1 (6 bases). V was cut by 4 bases and J by 5 bases, with 20 bases left in between. Germline values: CDR1 MNHNS, CDR2 SASEGT. The CDR3 is 16 amino acids. The CDR3 bases are TGTGCCAGCAGTGCGCTACAGGGCTCCTGGTGGACTGAAGCTTTCTTT. Protein sequence: CASSALQGSWWTEAFF.

The chain links TRBV9 to TRBJ2-1; 12 bases are a match to TRBD2. V shed 4 bases, J shed 5 bases, and the junction held 4 bases outside the gene matches. Per germline, CDR1 SGDLS and CDR2 YYNGEE. This CDR3 is 15 amino acids long. CDR3 DNA sequence: TGTGCCAGCAGCCGACGACTAGCGGGGGACAATGAGCAGTTCTTC. Translating it yields CASSRRLAGDNEQFF.

This chain joins TRBV30 and TRBJ2-2; perhaps TRBD1 as D (6 bases). CDR1 and CDR2 (germline): GTSNPN, SVGIG (reference sequence). CDR3 length equals 16 residues. Trimming cost V 0 bases and J 0 bases, with 11 bases left between them. The CDR3 sequence: CAWSVRRTANTGELFF. CDR3 nucleotide sequence: TGTGCCTGGAGTGTACGAAGGACAGCGAACACCGGGGAGCTGTTTTTT. The whole variable domain, filled in from reference TRBV30 and TRBJ2-2, reads SQTIHQWPATLVQPVGSPLSLECTVEGTSNPNLYWYRQAAGRGLQLLFYSVGIGQISSEVPQNLSASRPQDRQFILSSKKLLLSDSGFYLCAWSVRRTANTGELFFGEGSRLTVL.

V gene TRBV7-2 combines with J gene TRBJ2-3, with D possibly being TRBD1 (5 bases). The CDR3 sequence is 15 residues long. The germline V gene has CDR1 SGHTA and CDR2 FQGNSA. Trimming removed 0 bases from V and 3 bases from J, with 10 bases in between. CDR3: CASSLARDRTDTQYF. The CDR3 DNA follows: TGTGCCAGCAGCTTAGCCAGGGATCGTACAGATACGCAGTATTTT.

The J gene is TRBJ1-5, the V gene TRBV19; TRBD1 agrees at 7 bases. The CDR3 covers 15 residues. Losses at the gene ends were 4 bases for V and 1 base for J; bases not matched to a gene: 4. The germline gives CDR1 LNHDA, CDR2 SQIVND (reference sequence). CDR3 sequence reads: CASSTRQGSNQPQHF. The CDR3 DNA reads TGTGCCAGTAGTACAAGACAGGGAAGCAATCAGCCCCAGCATTTT.

The chain recombines TRBV4-2 with TRBJ2-3, with 7 bases aligning to TRBD1. Germline V gene lookup returns CDR1 LGHNA and CDR2 YNFKEQ. V was pared by 1 base and J by 0 bases, with 7 bases of the junction left unmatched. The CDR3 has 17 amino acids. In DNA, the CDR3 is TGTGCCAGCAGCCAAGGTCCGCCGGGACAGAGCACAGATACGCAGTATTTT. Protein sequence: CASSQGPPGQSTDTQYF.

The chain links TRBV5-1 to TRBJ1-1; D is ambiguous. Trimming left V 4 bases short and J 3 bases short, with 19 bases between. There are 16 residues in the CDR3. Germline V CDR1 and CDR2: SGHRS, YFSETQ. CDR3 nucleotides: TGCGCCAGCAGCCAGACCATTCCCAGTCGGGACACTGAAGCTTTCTTT. Amino acid sequence: CASSQTIPSRDTEAFF.

This chain connects TRBV21-1 to TRBJ1-3; the table names TRBD1, a call not compared with the DNA. TRBV21-1 is listed as a pseudogene. This CDR3 has 19 residues. DNA for the CDR3: TGTGCCAGCAGCGCATCCGGGACAGGGCCCCTGAGCTCTGGAAACACCATATATTTT. Encoded protein: CASSASGTGPLSSGNTIYF.

The chain uses TRBV7-2 and TRBJ1-4; D possibly corresponds to TRBD1 (5 bases). V lost 4 bases, J lost 3 bases, and 15 bases lay in between. Germline CDR1 and CDR2: SGHTA and FQGNSA. The CDR3 extends over 16 amino acids. CDR3 sequence: CASSSSGKRSNEKLFF. In DNA, the CDR3 is TGTGCCAGCAGCTCCTCAGGGAAGAGGTCTAATGAAAAACTGTTTTTT.

The chain combines TRBV12-3 or TRBV12-4 with TRBJ2-3; 8 bases are a match to TRBD2. V lost 6 bases and J lost 9; bases outside the gene matches: 8. There are 13 residues in the CDR3. CDR3 sequence: CASREGLVGTQYF. The CDR3 region has the DNA TGTGCCAGCAGGGAGGGACTAGTCGGGACGCAGTATTTT.

The gene calls are TRBV5-1 and TRBJ2-5; 7 nucleotides align to TRBD1. The CDR3 spans 15 residues. With 3 bases clipped from V and 1 base from J, the junction kept 6 bases outside the gene matches. Germline assignment: CDR1 SGHRS and CDR2 YFSETQ. The DNA for the CDR3 is TGCGCCAGCAGCTCAACCGGGACAGTCCAAGAGACCCAGTACTTC. Encoded protein: CASSSTGTVQETQYF.

The rearrangement joins TRBV2 to TRBJ2-1; tentatively, D is TRBD2 (7 bases). The V gene lost 4 bases and the J gene lost 4 bases, with 17 bases spanning the gap. Per germline, CDR1 SNHLY and CDR2 FYNNEI. This CDR3 region has 16 residues. The CDR3: CASSGAGRGRYNEQFF. DNA for the CDR3: TGTGCCAGCAGTGGAGCGGGGCGGGGGCGTTACAATGAGCAGTTCTTC.

The rearrangement uses TRBV19 and TRBJ2-5; TRBD1 matches at 7 bases. V dropped 9 bases and J dropped 5; count of bases not matched to a gene: 9. This CDR3 region has 13 residues. Germline V gene lookup returns CDR1 LNHDA and CDR2 SQIVND (reference sequence). CDR3: CASGAGGTETQYF. The CDR3 DNA sequence: TGTGCCAGCGGGGCAGGGGGTACGGAGACCCAGTACTTC.